These 30 T cell receptor beta chains were all obtained from the same sample, sequenced in a study of CD8 T cells in ankylosing spondylitis. Each CDR3 protein gets one entry after TCRdb re-called the 5' RACE reads with MiXCR. Of approximately 220,000 distinct CDR3 sequences in the sample, 10% were seen once. Sequencing was done on a sample of blood, either unsorted or a sorted T cell fraction (not recorded which). The receptors stem from a male donor with ankylosing spondylitis or in good health (not recorded which).

This clonotype came up a few times. This chain joins TRBV9 and TRBJ2-3; D unclear. Trimming removed 3 bases from V and 0 bases from J, with 5 bases in between. CDR1 is SGDLS and CDR2 is YYNGEE in the germline V gene. CDR3 size: 13 residues. Written as DNA, the CDR3 is TGTGCCAGCAGCGACGCTAGCACAGATACGCAGTATTTT. It yields the protein CASSDASTDTQYF.

This clonotype was recorded at least ten times. The chain couples TRBV5-1 to TRBJ2-7; possibly TRBD1 for D (6 bases). CDR1 and CDR2 from the germline V gene are SGHRS and YFSETQ. The V gene lost 1 base and the J gene lost 3 bases, with 8 bases spanning the gap. The CDR3 runs to 13 residues. This CDR3 is CASSLQGSYEQYF. The CDR3 bases are TGCGCCAGCAGCTTGCAGGGGAGCTACGAGCAGTACTTC.

This clonotype occurred a few times. Written as DNA, the CDR3 is TGTGCCAGCAGCGTAGGTACCCAGGCCTATGGCTACACCTTC. It is translated as CASSVGTQAYGYTF. This chain joins TRBV9 and TRBJ1-2, with D uncertain. This CDR3 spans 14 amino acids. The germline V gene has CDR1 SGDLS and CDR2 YYNGEE. V dropped 0 bases and J dropped 4 bases, with 10 bases sitting between them.

This clonotype was seen at least ten times. This chain connects TRBV28 to TRBJ2-3, with D possibly TRBD2 on 7 matching bases. Germline V gives CDR1 MDHEN, CDR2 SYDVKM. The V gene lost 8 bases and the J gene lost 2 bases, with 14 bases spanning the gap. The CDR3 has 14 amino acids. CDR3 sequence (DNA): TGTGCCAGCGCACACGGGGGGCCCACAGATACGCAGTATTTT. It translates to CASAHGGPTDTQYF.

This clonotype showed up many times. This rearrangement joins TRBV12-3 or TRBV12-4 to TRBJ2-7, with D possibly being TRBD1 (6 bases). CDR3 length: 14 amino acids. V was shortened by 5 bases and J by 0 bases, with 11 bases between the two germline ends. The CDR3 loop is CASSPRTASYEQYF. The CDR3 DNA sequence: TGTGCCAGCAGTCCCCGGACAGCCTCCTACGAGCAGTACTTC.

This chain connects TRBV20-1 to TRBJ1-1; TRBD1 might be the D (5 bases). The CDR3 sequence is 12 residues long. Trimming took 5 bases from V and 3 from J, leaving 10 bases between them. Germline V gene sequence: CDR1 DFQATT, CDR2 SNEGSKA (reference sequence). The chain's CDR3 is CSAQGLYTEAFF. DNA for the CDR3: TGCAGTGCTCAGGGACTGTACACTGAAGCTTTCTTT.

This clonotype was seen repeatedly, ten times or more. The chain carries TRBV9 and TRBJ2-2, with no clear D. Germline V gene sequence: CDR1 SGDLS, CDR2 YYNGEE. The V end lost 5 bases, the J end lost 0 bases, and 17 bases lay between the germline ends. This CDR3 is 17 amino acids long. The CDR3 loop is CASRGRPQTPNTGELFF. The CDR3, as DNA: TGTGCCAGCAGAGGACGACCGCAAACACCGAACACCGGGGAGCTGTTTTTT.

The chain links TRBV13 to TRBJ2-7; maybe TRBD1 (6 bases). V lost 3 bases, J lost 5 bases, and 14 bases lay in between. Per the germline V gene, CDR1 is PRHDT and CDR2 is FYEKMQ (reference sequence). CDR3 length equals 14 residues. The DNA of the CDR3 is TGTGCCAGCAGCTTTCTACAGGGCGCCCACGAGCAGTACTTC. This sequence encodes CASSFLQGAHEQYF. Full variable domain (outside the CDR3, taken from reference TRBV13 and TRBJ2-7): AAGVIQSPRHLIKEKRETATLKCYPIPRHDTVYWYQQGPGQDPQFLISFYEKMQSDKGSIPDRFSAQQFSDYHSELNMSSLELGDSALYFCASSFLQGAHEQYFGPGTRLTVT.

This clonotype was observed many times. The V and J genes are TRBV3-1 and TRBJ2-3; D is unresolved. Germline CDR1 reads LGHDT; CDR2 reads YNNKEL (reference sequence). V was cut by 5 bases and J by 6 bases, with 18 bases left in between. This CDR3 is built from 15 residues. CDR3 nucleotide sequence: TGTGCCAGCAGCGGTCGGAACCCTTCCGGGGATACGCAGTATTTT. Protein product: CASSGRNPSGDTQYF.

The chain carries TRBV7-2 and TRBJ2-7; 9 nucleotides align to TRBD2. With V trimmed by 2 bases and J by 0 bases, 8 bases remained unmatched. CDR3 size: 17 residues. Germline values: CDR1 SGHTA, CDR2 FQGNSA. The CDR3 loop is CASSLLASGAFSYEQYF. DNA for the CDR3: TGTGCCAGCAGCTTATTGGCTAGCGGGGCGTTCTCCTACGAGCAGTACTTC.

This clonotype has more than one count but fewer than ten. V usage is TRBV11-2 and J usage is TRBJ2-1; 9 bases agree with TRBD2. CDR3 size: 18 residues. The germline CDR1 and CDR2 sequences are SGHAT and FQNNGV. The ends lost 2 bases at V and 4 bases at J; junction bases unmatched: 12. The CDR3 loop is CASSLKVPSGGPYNEQFF. The CDR3 bases are TGTGCCAGCAGCTTAAAAGTCCCAAGCGGGGGGCCTTACAATGAGCAGTTCTTC.

This clonotype was detected a few times. The chain joins TRBV18 to TRBJ2-1; D perhaps matches TRBD2 (6 bases). V lost 5 bases and J lost 8, with 13 bases in between. Germline V gives CDR1 KGHSH, CDR2 LQKENI. The CDR3 is made up of 13 amino acids. CDR3 sequence reads: CASSTDSGDEQFF. CDR3 DNA sequence: TGTGCCAGCTCAACAGACTCGGGGGATGAGCAGTTCTTC.

Only a few counts were recorded for this clonotype. V gene TRBV12-3 or TRBV12-4 combines with J gene TRBJ2-6, with no clear D. This CDR3 comprises 14 residues. Trimming removed 6 bases at V and 0 bases at J, with 6 bases between. This CDR3 is CASRNNSGANVLTF. CDR3 sequence (DNA): TGTGCCAGCAGGAATAACTCTGGGGCCAACGTCCTGACTTTC.

Ten or more counts support this clonotype. The chain uses TRBV5-1 and TRBJ2-7; TRBD1 agrees at 8 bases. The CDR3 runs 15 residues. The germline gives CDR1 SGHRS, CDR2 YFSETQ. V was clipped by 4 bases and J by 7 bases; unmatched bases: 13. CDR3 sequence reads: CASSVRTGPSGEQYF. CDR3 DNA: TGCGCCAGCAGCGTGCGGACAGGGCCCTCGGGAGAGCAGTACTTC. Full variable domain (outside the CDR3, taken from reference TRBV5-1 and TRBJ2-7): KAGVTQTPRYLIKTRGQQVTLSCSPISGHRSVSWYQQTPGQGLQFLFEYFSETQRNKGNFPGRFSGRQFSNSRSEMNVSTLELGDSALYLCASSVRTGPSGEQYFGPGTRLTVT.

The gene calls are TRBV10-3 and TRBJ2-7; D is unclear. The CDR3 consists of 14 residues. Germline CDR1 reads ENHRY; CDR2 reads SYGVKD. Trimming took 0 bases from V and 2 from J, leaving 8 bases between them. CDR3 DNA: TGTGCCATCAGTGAGTCGATTACACCCTACGAGCAGTACTTC. Encoded protein: CAISESITPYEQYF.

This clonotype was picked up many times. The rearrangement uses TRBV12-3 or TRBV12-4 and TRBJ2-2; TRBD1 might be the D (6 bases). V was shortened by 6 bases and J by 2 bases, with 16 bases between the two germline ends. This CDR3 region has 16 residues. The CDR3 DNA is TGTGCCAGCAGGAAACCCGGGACACTCAACACCGGGGAGCTGTTTTTT. Protein product: CASRKPGTLNTGELFF.

The sample holds many counts of this clonotype. The chain recombines TRBV12-3 or TRBV12-4 with TRBJ2-2; D might be TRBD1 (6 bases). The CDR3 runs 15 residues. V lost 0 bases, J lost 6 bases, and 11 bases lay in between. CDR3 DNA: TGTGCCAGCAGTTTAGCCACAGGGTCCCCCGGGGAGCTGTTTTTT. Translation: CASSLATGSPGELFF.

The chain links TRBV28 to TRBJ1-5; D not resolved. Germline CDR1 reads MDHEN; CDR2 reads SYDVKM. V was trimmed by 8 bases and J by 3 bases, leaving 11 bases between them. The CDR3 extends over 13 amino acids. CDR3 sequence: CASDGTNNQPQHF. The CDR3 DNA follows: TGTGCCAGCGATGGTACAAACAATCAGCCCCAGCATTTT.

This clonotype has only a few counts. The V gene is TRBV3-1, the J gene TRBJ1-1; the match to TRBD1 covers 7 bases. The CDR3 sequence is 15 residues long. Germline CDR1 and CDR2: LGHDT and YNNKEL (reference sequence). The trim removed 7 bases at V and 6 bases at J, leaving 14 bases unmatched. The DNA for the CDR3 is TGTGCCAGCACCCCACGAATCAGGGGGGTCTCTGAAGCTTTCTTT. Protein: CASTPRIRGVSEAFF.

This clonotype was detected a few times. J is TRBJ2-7 and V is TRBV5-1; no clear D gene. CDR1 is SGHRS, CDR2 YFSETQ, per germline. This CDR3 region has 14 residues. Between the trimmed V and J ends, which lost 7 bases and 0 bases, there was a span of 14 bases. The CDR3 DNA is TGCGCCAGCCAGTTCGACCTCTACTCCTACGAGCAGTACTTC. Translating it yields CASQFDLYSYEQYF.

This clonotype showed up just a few times. This chain links TRBV24-1 with TRBJ2-3; D might be TRBD2 (7 bases). The germline gives CDR1 KGHDR, CDR2 SFDVKD. V lost 4 bases to trimming and J lost 6 bases, with 16 bases between them. The length of the CDR3 is 15 residues. CDR3 protein: CATSDPRGAGDTQYF. CDR3 DNA: TGTGCCACCAGTGACCCCCGGGGGGCCGGGGATACGCAGTATTTT.

This clonotype was recorded a few times. The genes are TRBV3-1 and TRBJ1-1, with 9 positions matching TRBD1. Germline values: CDR1 LGHDT, CDR2 YNNKEL (reference sequence). The V segment lost 3 bases and the J segment 4 bases; nucleotides outside the gene matches: 6. The CDR3 length is 15 residues. The CDR3 DNA reads TGTGCCAGCAGCCAGACGGACAGGGGATCCACTGAAGCTTTCTTT. This sequence encodes CASSQTDRGSTEAFF. The full variable domain, rest sourced from reference TRBV3-1 and TRBJ1-1, is DTAVSQTPKYLVTQMGNDKSIKCEQNLGHDTMYWYKQDSKKFLKIMFSYNNKELIINETVPNRFSPKSPDKAHLNLHINSLELGDSAVYFCASSQTDRGSTEAFFGQGTRLTVV.

The V gene is TRBV27, the J gene TRBJ2-7; TRBD1 aligns across 7 bases. The CDR3 covers 14 residues. Losses at the gene ends were 2 bases for V and 2 bases for J; bases not matched to a gene: 3. Germline V gene data show CDR1 as MNHEY and CDR2 as SMNVEV (reference sequence). CDR3: CASSLMGQPYEQYF. DNA for the CDR3: TGTGCCAGCAGTTTAATGGGACAGCCCTACGAGCAGTACTTC.

This clonotype was seen at least ten times. The J gene is TRBJ2-5, the V gene TRBV29-1; no clear D. The V end lost 0 bases, the J end lost 6 bases, and 5 bases lay between the germline ends. Germline V lookup: CDR1 SQVTM, CDR2 ANQGSEA. The CDR3 contains 11 residues. CDR3 in DNA: TGCAGCGTTGAAGACAGGCAGACCCAGTACTTC. As protein: CSVEDRQTQYF.

This clonotype was found many times. The chain is built from TRBV29-1 and TRBJ2-7; D is perhaps TRBD1 (5 bases). This CDR3 comprises 12 residues. Trimming removed 4 bases from V and 2 bases from J, with 9 bases in between. Germline lookup yields CDR1 SQVTM and CDR2 ANQGSEA. The CDR3 region is CSVVRQPYEQYF. The CDR3 DNA sequence: TGCAGCGTTGTAAGACAGCCCTACGAGCAGTACTTC.

This clonotype occurred a few times. The rearrangement joins TRBV3-1 to TRBJ2-7, with D possibly being TRBD1 (5 bases). This CDR3 has 13 amino acids. Germline CDR1 and CDR2: LGHDT and YNNKEL (reference sequence). Trimming stripped 5 bases from V and 6 bases from J, with 14 bases between. This CDR3 reads CASSELQGREQYF. The CDR3 coding sequence is TGTGCCAGCAGCGAACTTCAGGGCCGCGAGCAGTACTTC.

The table lists this clonotype with many counts. The chain carries TRBV12-3 or TRBV12-4 and TRBJ2-3; no clear D gene. The CDR3 runs to 11 residues. V lost 1 base and J lost 5, with 1 base in between. The CDR3 here is CASSLEDTQYF. In nucleotides, the CDR3 is TGTGCCAGCAGTTTAGAAGATACGCAGTATTTT.

This clonotype was observed at least ten times. This chain connects TRBV5-1 to TRBJ2-3; D is ambiguous. The germline V gene has CDR1 SGHRS and CDR2 YFSETQ. Trimming removed 3 bases at V and 0 bases at J, with 8 bases between. The CDR3 consists of 14 residues. The CDR3 loop is CASSSGDSTDTQYF. CDR3 in DNA: TGCGCCAGCAGCTCCGGTGACAGCACAGATACGCAGTATTTT.

This clonotype has at least ten counts. The chain uses TRBV12-3 or TRBV12-4 and TRBJ1-2; D not certain. The CDR3 sequence is 13 residues long. V was shortened by 3 bases and J by 8 bases, with 13 bases between the two germline ends. CDR3 bases: TGTGCCAGCAGTTTTGGGTCGACTTGGGGCTACACCTTC. Its translation is CASSFGSTWGYTF.

Comment on this clonotype: Given a much more abundant clone one base away, this may be a read error. The chain combines TRBV2 with TRBJ2-2; 8 positions agree with TRBD2. CDR1 and CDR2 from the germline V gene are SNHLY and FYNNEI. Trimming removed 2 bases from V and 10 bases from J; junction bases left unmatched: 6. The CDR3 has 14 amino acids. In nucleotides, the CDR3 is TGTGCCAGCAGTGAACTACCGGGGGGGGAGGAGCTGTTTTTT. Its protein is CASSELPGGEELFF.